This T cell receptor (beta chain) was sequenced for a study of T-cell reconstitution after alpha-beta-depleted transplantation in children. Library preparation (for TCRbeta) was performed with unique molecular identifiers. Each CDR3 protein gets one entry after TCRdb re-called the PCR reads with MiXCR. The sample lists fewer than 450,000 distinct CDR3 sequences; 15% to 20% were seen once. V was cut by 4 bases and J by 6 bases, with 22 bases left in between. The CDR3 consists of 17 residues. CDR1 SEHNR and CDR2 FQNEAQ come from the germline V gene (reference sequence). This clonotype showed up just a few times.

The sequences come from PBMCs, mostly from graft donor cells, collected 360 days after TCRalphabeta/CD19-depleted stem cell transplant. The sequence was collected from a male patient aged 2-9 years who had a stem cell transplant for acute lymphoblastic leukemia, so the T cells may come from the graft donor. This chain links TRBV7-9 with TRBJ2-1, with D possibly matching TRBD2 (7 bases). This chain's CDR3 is CASSSPLGGAGGNEQFF. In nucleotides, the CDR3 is TGTGCCAGCAGCTCCCCCTTAGGGGGGGCGGGCGGCAATGAGCAGTTCTTC. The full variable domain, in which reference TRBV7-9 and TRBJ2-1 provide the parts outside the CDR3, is DTGVSQNPRHKITKRGQNVTFRCDPISEHNRLYWYRQTLGQGPEFLTYFQNEAQLEKSRLLSDRFSAERPKGSFSTLEIQRTEQGDSAMYLCASSSPLGGAGGNEQFFGPGTRLTVL.